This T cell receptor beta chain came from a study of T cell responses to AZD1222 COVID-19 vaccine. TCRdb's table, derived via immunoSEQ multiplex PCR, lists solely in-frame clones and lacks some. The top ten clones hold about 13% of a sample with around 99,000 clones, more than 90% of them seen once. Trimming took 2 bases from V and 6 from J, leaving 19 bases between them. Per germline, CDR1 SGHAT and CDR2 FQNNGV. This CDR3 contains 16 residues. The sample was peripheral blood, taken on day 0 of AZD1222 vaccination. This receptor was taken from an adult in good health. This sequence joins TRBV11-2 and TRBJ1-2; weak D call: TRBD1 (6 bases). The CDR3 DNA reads TGTGCCAGCAGCTTACCCTGGACAGCCTTAAATGATGGCTACACCTTC. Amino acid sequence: CASSLPWTALNDGYTF.